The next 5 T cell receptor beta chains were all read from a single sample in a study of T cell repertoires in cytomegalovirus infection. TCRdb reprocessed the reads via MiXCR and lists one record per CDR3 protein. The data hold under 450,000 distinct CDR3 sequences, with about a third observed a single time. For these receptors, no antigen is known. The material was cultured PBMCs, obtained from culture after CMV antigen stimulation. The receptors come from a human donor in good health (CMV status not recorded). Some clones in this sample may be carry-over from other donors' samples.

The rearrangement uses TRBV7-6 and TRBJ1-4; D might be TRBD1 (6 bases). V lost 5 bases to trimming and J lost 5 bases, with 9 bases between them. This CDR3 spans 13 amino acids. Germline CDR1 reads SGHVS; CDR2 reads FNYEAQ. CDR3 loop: CASSPQGNEKLFF. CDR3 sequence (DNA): TGTGCCAGCAGCCCACAGGGAAATGAAAAACTGTTTTTT.

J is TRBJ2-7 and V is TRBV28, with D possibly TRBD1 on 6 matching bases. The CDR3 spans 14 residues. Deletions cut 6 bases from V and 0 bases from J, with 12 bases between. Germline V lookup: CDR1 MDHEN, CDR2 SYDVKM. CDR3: CASRERGGSYEQYF. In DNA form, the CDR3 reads TGTGCCAGCAGGGAGCGAGGGGGCTCCTACGAGCAGTACTTC.

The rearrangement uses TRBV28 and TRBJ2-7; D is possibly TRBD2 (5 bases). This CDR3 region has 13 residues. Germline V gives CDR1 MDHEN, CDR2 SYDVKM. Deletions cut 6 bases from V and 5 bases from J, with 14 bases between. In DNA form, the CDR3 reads TGTGCCAGCAGATTTGCTGGGAGCGACGAGCAGTACGTC. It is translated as CASRFAGSDEQYV.

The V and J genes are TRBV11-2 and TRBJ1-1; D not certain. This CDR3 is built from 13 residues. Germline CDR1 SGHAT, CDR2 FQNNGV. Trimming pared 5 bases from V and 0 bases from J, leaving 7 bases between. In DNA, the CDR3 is TGTGCCAGCAGCGAGACAATGAACACTGAAGCTTTCTTT. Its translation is CASSETMNTEAFF. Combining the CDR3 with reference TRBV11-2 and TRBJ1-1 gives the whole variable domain EAGVAQSPRYKIIEKRQSVAFWCNPISGHATLYWYQQILGQGPKLLIQFQNNGVVDDSQLPKDRFSAERLKGVDSTLKIQPAKLEDSAVYLCASSETMNTEAFFGQGTRLTVV.

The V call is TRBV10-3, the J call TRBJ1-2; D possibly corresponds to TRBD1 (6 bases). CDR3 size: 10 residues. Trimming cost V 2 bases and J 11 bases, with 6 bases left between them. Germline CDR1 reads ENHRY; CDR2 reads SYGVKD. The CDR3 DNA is TGTGCCATCAGTGAGGGACAGTACACCTTC. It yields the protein CAISEGQYTF.